The sequence of this T cell receptor (beta chain) was determined in a study of cytomegalovirus exposure and HLA in healthy donors. The PCR made use of 60 Vbeta and 13 Jbeta primers. TCRdb keeps only in-frame clones here, not all; method: immunoSEQ multiplex PCR. Here the sample spans roughly 120,000 clones, about four fifths being singletons. Losses at the gene ends were 4 bases for V and 7 bases for J; bases not matched to a gene: 8. The CDR3 runs 15 residues. Germline V gives CDR1 KGHSH, CDR2 LQKENI. About this clone: Antigen unknown.

Study-wide results and limits: Reported results showed that the classifier diagnosed cytomegalovirus status with high specificity and sensitivity.

The clonotype comes from a man in his forties or fifties in good health and CMV-seronegative. The sample consisted of PBMCs. The chain couples TRBV18 to TRBJ1-4; TRBD1 matches 8 bases. The CDR3 DNA sequence: TGTGCCAGCTCACTACGGACAGGGAACGGTGAAAAACTGTTTTTT. This encodes CASSLRTGNGEKLFF. Variable domain in full (rest from reference TRBV18 and TRBJ1-4): NAGVMQNPRHLVRRRGQEARLRCSPMKGHSHVYWYRQLPEEGLKFMVYLQKENIIDESGMPKERFSAEFPKEGPSILRIQQVVRGDSAAYFCASSLRTGNGEKLFFGSGTQLSVL.